The subject of this entry is one T cell receptor (beta chain). Antigen specificity is unknown. Primers for the PCR totalled 60 Vbeta and 13 Jbeta. Method: immunoSEQ multiplex PCR; TCRdb's copy keeps in-frame clones and lacks some. The sample yields 150,000 or so clones, 65% to 85% seen once. The data belong to a study of cytomegalovirus exposure and HLA in healthy donors. Broader study findings: Clonal expansion was found to be greater in HLA-associated TCR beta chains than in equally common others in a later analysis. While the bulk of TCR sequences proved rare, some public TCRs turned up in many donors. What was likely a sequencing artifact was a cluster of highly shared sequence variants.

V dropped 5 bases and J dropped 2 bases, with 13 bases sitting between them. This CDR3 is built from 15 residues. Germline loops: CDR1 SGHDN, CDR2 FVKESK. The chain uses TRBV14 and TRBJ1-3; D gene uncertain. The specimen was PBMCs. This receptor was taken from a man aged 35-49 years in good health and CMV-seropositive. CDR3 sequence: CASSKTRGPGNTIYF. The CDR3 DNA reads TGTGCCAGCAGCAAAACCCGGGGTCCTGGAAACACCATATATTTT.